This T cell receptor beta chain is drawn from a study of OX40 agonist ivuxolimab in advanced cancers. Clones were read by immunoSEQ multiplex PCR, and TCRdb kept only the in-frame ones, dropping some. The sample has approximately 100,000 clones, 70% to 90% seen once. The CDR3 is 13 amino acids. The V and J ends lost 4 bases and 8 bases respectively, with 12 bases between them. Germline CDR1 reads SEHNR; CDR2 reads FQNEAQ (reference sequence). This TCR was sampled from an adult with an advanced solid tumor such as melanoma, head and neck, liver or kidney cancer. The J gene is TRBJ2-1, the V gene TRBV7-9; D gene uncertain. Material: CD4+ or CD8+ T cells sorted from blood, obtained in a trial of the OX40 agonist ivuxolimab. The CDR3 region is CASSSWGKDEQFF. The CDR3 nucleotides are TGTGCCAGCAGCTCCTGGGGTAAGGATGAGCAGTTCTTC. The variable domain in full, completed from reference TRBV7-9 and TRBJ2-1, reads DTGVSQNPRHKITKRGQNVTFRCDPISEHNRLYWYRQTLGQGPEFLTYFQNEAQLEKSRLLSDRFSAERPKGSFSTLEIQRTEQGDSAMYLCASSSWGKDEQFFGPGTRLTVL.